This entry is about one TCR beta chain. Which antigen it targets is not known. The junction departs from germline at one end; a sequencing error may be responsible. The collaborating institutions used their own protocols to collect whole blood in K2EDTA tubes. Collaborator samples were shipped for TCRbeta analysis as frozen whole blood, isolated PBMCs, or DNA extracted from either sample type. These data are taken from a study of blood T cell repertoires in COVID-19 (dated by TCRdb to the early 2020s). Concerning the study at large: Collaborator samples came from the United States, Italy and Spain and covered acute and convalescent phases of COVID-19. The prospective study material was composed of cDNA or gDNA derived from T cells, B-cell-depleted T cells, or PBMCs. Subjects who had been exposed to COVID-19, were actively infected with it, or had recovered from it provided the deeply sampled blood TCRbeta repertoires that made up the dataset. The repertoires were released in a freely available public database intended as a resource for research on the immune response to SARS-CoV-2. The samples were drawn from the first 160 participants of the ongoing ImmuneRACE study and from more than 1,000 subjects provided by 6 global collaborators. Nearly every sample came with metadata listing a de-identified subject ID, COVID-19 status, age in years and sex. Where HLA class I and class II types were available, the types were taken from metadata supplied by the sample provider, not from assay-based typing. Beyond this particular receptor, the publication reports: The quantity of clinical and demographic metadata differed by source and by participant and was supplied without curation.

The immunoSEQ Assay, a bias-controlled multiplex PCR, was used to amplify TCRbeta CDR3 regions from genomic DNA. The paper's data handling went like this. Within the assay, amplification of reference gene primers was used to estimate how many nucleated cells each sample contained. Sequence reads were collapsed and filtered to measure the absolute abundance of every unique TCRbeta CDR3 rearrangement. For each sample, productive Simpson clonality was calculated by taking the square root of Simpson's diversity index across productive rearrangements. What TCRdb holds here is the immuneACCESS table cut down to in-frame rearrangements. Part of the clones is not present; checked against another copy, under half of the missing clones reflect an unresolved V gene, and the others are unexplained. V and J calls and clone size are given by that table; D and trimming were obtained from the DNA. The sample contains about 230,000 clones, roughly 83% of them found a single time. The ten largest clones add up to under 3% of the sample.

The sequence was obtained from a woman between 65 and 79 years old with active or convalescent COVID-19. Sequencing was done on a sample of peripheral blood.

The CDR3 here reads CASSLAPGLRHNEQFF. The sequenced DNA: TGTGCCAGCAGTTTAGCTCCGGGACTCCGGCACAATGAGCAGTTCTTC. The rearrangement combines TRBV7-9 with TRBJ2-1; the D gene is possibly TRBD2, with 6 bases matching. Inclusive of the bounding cysteine and phenylalanine, the CDR3 is 16 residues long. Of all the DNA, just the CDR3 is kept, 48 bases in frame from base 1. Sequences SEHNR (CDR1) and FQNEAQ (CDR2) are obtained from the germline V gene (reference sequence).